This TCR beta chain emerged from a study of identical twins. Broader study findings: Abundant beta clonotypes from cord blood bore fewer insertions; memory repertoires lacked this pattern.

Germline V lookup: CDR1 LGHNA, CDR2 YNFKEQ. Trimming pared 2 bases from V and 9 bases from J, leaving 14 bases between. The CDR3 totals 14 residues. This clonotype was found a few times. Its antigen is currently unknown. In TCRdb, the 5' RACE reads were re-called with MiXCR into one record per CDR3 protein. The repertoire holds 500,000 or so distinct CDR3 sequences, over 11% seen once, with approximately 0.98% in the top ten. These same records also appear under a second study, on yellow fever vaccine responses in identical twins.

The specimen was CD4+ T cells sorted from blood. The gene calls are TRBV4-2 and TRBJ2-1, with a tentative D call TRBD2 (5 bases). The TCR comes from a woman younger than 35 in good health. The CDR3 here is CASSQIGGSVEQFF. CDR3 nucleotides: TGTGCCAGCAGCCAAATCGGCGGGTCGGTTGAGCAGTTCTTC.